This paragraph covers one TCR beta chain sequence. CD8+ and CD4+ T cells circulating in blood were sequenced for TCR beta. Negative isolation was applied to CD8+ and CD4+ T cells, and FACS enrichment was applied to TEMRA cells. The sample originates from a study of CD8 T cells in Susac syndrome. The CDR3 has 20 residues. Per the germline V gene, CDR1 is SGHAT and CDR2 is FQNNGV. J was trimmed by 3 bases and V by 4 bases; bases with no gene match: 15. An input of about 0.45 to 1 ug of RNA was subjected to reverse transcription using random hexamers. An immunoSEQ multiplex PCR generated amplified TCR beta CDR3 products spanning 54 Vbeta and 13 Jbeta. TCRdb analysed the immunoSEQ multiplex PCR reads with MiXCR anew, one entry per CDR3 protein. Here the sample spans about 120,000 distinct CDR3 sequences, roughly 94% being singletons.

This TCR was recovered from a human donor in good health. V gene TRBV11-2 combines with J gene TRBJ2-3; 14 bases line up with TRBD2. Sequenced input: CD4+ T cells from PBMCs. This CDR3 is CASSSPYRTSGRHTTDTQYF. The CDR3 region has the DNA TGTGCCAGCAGCTCCCCTTATCGGACTAGCGGGAGGCACACAACAGATACGCAGTATTTT.